The rows below give T cell receptor beta chains drawn from one sample of a study of cytomegalovirus exposure and HLA in healthy donors. Using immunoSEQ multiplex PCR, the repertoire was profiled, and TCRdb retains in-frame clones only, with some absent. This sample has about 330,000 clones, with around 86% found just once. Sequencing input: PBMCs. Receptor source: a woman between 18 and 29 years old in good health and CMV-seronegative. The CDR3 runs from the conserved cysteine through the conserved F or W. Rows may omit the clone size; those that give it use once, few, many or a size class.

clone_size,j_call,v_call,cdr3_aa
.,TRBJ1-1,TRBV7-3,CASRQGPGNTEAFF
once,TRBJ1-3,TRBV28,CASSLSGQRNTIYF
.,TRBJ2-5,TRBV11-2,CASSSGGAGARETQYF
.,TRBJ2-1,TRBV7-2,CASSLGGTGSREQFF
.,TRBJ1-3,TRBV2,CASRDREGSGNTIYF
.,TRBJ1-3,TRBV9,CASSVDEGNTIYF
.,TRBJ2-3,TRBV2,CASREIGGTDTQYF
.,TRBJ1-2,TRBV19,CASSYTRGRGYGYTF
.,TRBJ2-7,TRBV6-5,CASSSWTGSSYEQYF
.,TRBJ2-7,TRBV9,CASSVEGQGAYEQYF
.,TRBJ1-2,TRBV20-1,CSARRAYGYTF
.,TRBJ2-2,TRBV4-1,CASSPTTLTGFTGELFF
few,TRBJ1-2,TRBV4-3,CASSLGQGGGYTF
.,TRBJ2-3,TRBV5-1,CASSSGLAGVTDTQYF
.,TRBJ1-5,TRBV7-2,CASSADSYNQPQHF
.,TRBJ2-4,TRBV9,CASSPTPGLAKNIQYF
.,TRBJ2-3,TRBV2,CASSVSGGSTDTQYF
.,TRBJ1-1,TRBV7-2,CASSLDKNTEAFF
.,TRBJ2-5,TRBV2,CASSERGREWETQYF
.,TRBJ1-1,TRBV18,CASSQDRVNTEAFF
.,TRBJ2-7,TRBV7-9,CASSLALALGYEQYF
.,TRBJ2-5,TRBV18,CASSSYQETQYF
.,TRBJ2-1,TRBV5-1,CASSLGSGRRSSYNEQFF
.,TRBJ1-3,TRBV28,CASSSSTGPGNTIYF
.,TRBJ2-7,TRBV5-1,CASGAGQGGYEQYF
.,TRBJ2-3,TRBV28,CASSPPAGVDTQYF
.,TRBJ2-3,TRBV9,CASSVGTGQDTQYF
.,TRBJ2-1,TRBV7-3,CASSLQPGLVNSEQFF
.,TRBJ2-1,TRBV11-2,CASSLAYRTGSNEQFF
.,TRBJ2-3,TRBV18,CASSRQGKTDTQYF
.,TRBJ1-1,TRBV15,CATSKYRTEGNTEAFF
.,TRBJ2-3,TRBV7-9,CASSSADPIAESTDTQYF
.,TRBJ1-2,TRBV19,CASKGVSGPGDGYTF
.,TRBJ1-2,TRBV6-1,CASSEARYGYTF
.,TRBJ2-7,TRBV27,CASSPKPGTSGRAVYEQYF
.,TRBJ1-2,TRBV7-2,CASSRPGQDYGYTF
.,TRBJ1-2,TRBV6-1,CASNLDGLYGYTF